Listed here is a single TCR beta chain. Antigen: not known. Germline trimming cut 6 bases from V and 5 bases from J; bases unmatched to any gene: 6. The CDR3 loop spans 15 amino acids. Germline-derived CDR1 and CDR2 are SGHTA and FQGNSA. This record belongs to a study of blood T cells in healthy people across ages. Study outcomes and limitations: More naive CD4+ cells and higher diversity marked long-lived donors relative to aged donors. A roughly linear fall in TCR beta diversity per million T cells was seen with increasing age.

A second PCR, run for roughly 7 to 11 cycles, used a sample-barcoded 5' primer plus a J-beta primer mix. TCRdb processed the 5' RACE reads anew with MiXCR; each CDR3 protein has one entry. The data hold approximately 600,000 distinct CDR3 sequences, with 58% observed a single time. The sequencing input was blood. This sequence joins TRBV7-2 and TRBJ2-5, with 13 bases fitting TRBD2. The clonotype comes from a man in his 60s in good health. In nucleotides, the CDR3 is TGTGCCAGCAGAGGACTAGCGGGGGTTCAGGAGACCCAGTACTTC. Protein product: CASRGLAGVQETQYF.